Reported below is one TCR beta chain. 60 Vbeta and 13 Jbeta primers were used in PCR. The repertoire was sequenced with immunoSEQ multiplex PCR; TCRdb's copy has only in-frame clones and lacks some. The sample's table shows about 48,000 clones. The data were taken from a study of cytomegalovirus exposure and HLA in healthy donors. About the research overall: HLA-typed donors contributed 65 million to 95 million unique TCRs, which were held in an early data release.

The V gene lost 7 bases and the J gene lost 0 bases, with 12 bases spanning the gap. CDR1 is SGHVS, CDR2 FNYEAQ, per germline. This CDR3 is built from 14 residues. The chain recombines TRBV7-6 with TRBJ2-5, with D perhaps matching TRBD2 (7 bases). Sample: PBMCs. This receptor was obtained from a male donor in good health and CMV-seropositive. The CDR3 reads CASTEGGYQETQYF. As DNA, the CDR3 is TGTGCCAGCACCGAGGGGGGGTACCAAGAGACCCAGTACTTC.